One and the same sample provided the 22 T cell receptor beta chains below, sequenced in a study of cytotoxic CD8 clonotypes in ibrutinib-treated CLL. Only in-frame clones appear in the TCRdb table, and some are missing; sequencing was by immunoSEQ multiplex PCR. The sample consists of 200,000 to 250,000 clones, about 75% of them appearing once. Sequenced here: PBMCs, sampled after 12 months of ibrutinib treatment. The receptors come from a human donor with chronic lymphocytic leukemia.

This clone was detected a few times. Additional DNA sequences in this sample encode the identical CDR3. CDR3 amino acids: CASSVAQNTEAFF. CDR3 nucleotide sequence: TGTGCCAGCAGCGTTGCACAGAACACTGAAGCTTTCTTT. The V call is TRBV9, the J call TRBJ1-1; no clear D. Germline lookup yields CDR1 SGDLS and CDR2 YYNGEE. The germline V and J ends were trimmed by 2 bases and 1 base, with 6 bases remaining between them. This CDR3 contains 13 residues. Combining the CDR3 with reference TRBV9 and TRBJ1-1 gives the whole variable domain DSGVTQTPKHLITATGQRVTLRCSPRSGDLSVYWYQQSLDQGLQFLIQYYNGEERAKGNILERFSAQQFPDLHSELNLSSLELGDSALYFCASSVAQNTEAFFGQGTRLTVV.

A few counts support this clone. The J gene is TRBJ2-1, the V gene TRBV4-2, with D perhaps matching TRBD2 (5 bases). The CDR3 is 15 residues long. Germline CDR1 is LGHNA and CDR2 is YNFKEQ. Trimming took 4 bases from V and 0 from J, leaving 10 bases between them. In DNA, the CDR3 is TGTGCCAGCAGCCCATTAGCGAGCTCCTACAATGAGCAGTTCTTC. Its protein is CASSPLASSYNEQFF.

This chain uses TRBV28 with TRBJ2-7; D unclear. The germline V gene has CDR1 MDHEN and CDR2 SYDVKM. The V end was cut by 7 bases, the J end by 0 bases, with 16 bases between. This CDR3 has 15 residues. DNA of the CDR3: TGTGCCAGCAACTCCCCGGGCAGGAGCTCCTACGAGCAGTACTTC. It yields the protein CASNSPGRSSYEQYF.

This chain joins TRBV29-1 and TRBJ2-3, with TRBD2 identical over 11 bases. V lost 5 bases, J lost 2 bases, and 6 bases stayed unmatched. Germline V gene lookup returns CDR1 SQVTM and CDR2 ANQGSEA. There are 15 residues in the CDR3. CDR3 amino acids: CSVSTSGALTDTQYF. In DNA form, the CDR3 reads TGCAGCGTTTCGACTAGCGGGGCCCTCACAGATACGCAGTATTTT.

With regard to this clone: Its ends do not fully match the called genes, so a read error is possible. The chain is built from TRBV18 and TRBJ2-5; 7 bases fit TRBD1. CDR3 size: 14 residues. CDR1 is KGHSH, CDR2 LQKENI, per germline. CDR3 residues: CASSPQTGQETQYF. In DNA form, the CDR3 reads TGTGCCAGCTCGCCACAGACAGGGCAAGAGACCCAGTACTTC.

The CDR3 spells CASSAGTGVTGELFF. The CDR3 DNA sequence: TGTGCCAGCAGCGCGGGGACAGGGGTAACCGGGGAGCTGTTTTTT. The chain recombines TRBV9 with TRBJ2-2, with 10 bases fitting TRBD1. The germline V gene has CDR1 SGDLS and CDR2 YYNGEE. CDR3 size: 15 residues. V was clipped by 3 bases and J by 5 bases; unmatched bases: 4.

V gene TRBV2 combines with J gene TRBJ2-5; D possibly corresponds to TRBD2 (6 bases). Deletions cut 6 bases from V and 0 bases from J, with 14 bases between. The CDR3 loop spans 15 amino acids. Germline CDR1 reads SNHLY; CDR2 reads FYNNEI. CDR3 in amino acids: CASSQRPSDQETQYF. CDR3 in DNA: TGTGCCAGCAGCCAAAGACCTAGCGACCAAGAGACCCAGTACTTC. Drawing the rest from reference TRBV2 and TRBJ2-5, the complete variable domain is EPEVTQTPSHQVTQMGQEVILRCVPISNHLYFYWYRQILGQKVEFLVSFYNNEISEKSEIFDDQFSVERPDGSNFTLKIRSTKLEDSAMYFCASSQRPSDQETQYFGPGTRLLVL.

The gene calls are TRBV25-1 and TRBJ1-2; 7 nucleotides align to TRBD1. The CDR3 consists of 15 residues. Germline values: CDR1 MGHDK, CDR2 SYGVNS. The V and J ends lost 2 bases and 8 bases, in that order; junction bases with no gene match: 11. In DNA, the CDR3 is TGTGCCAGCAGTGAAGGCAGGGGGGCCTTACAGGGCTACACCTTC. Its protein is CASSEGRGALQGYTF.

The chain is built from TRBV9 and TRBJ2-3, with 12 nucleotides matching TRBD2. The CDR3 length is 16 residues. In germline, CDR1 is SGDLS, CDR2 YYNGEE. V lost 0 bases and J lost 8; bases outside the gene matches: 7. In nucleotides, the CDR3 is TGTGCCAGCAGCGTAGCGCTAGCGGGAGGGCCTGGTACGCAGTATTTT. Its protein product is CASSVALAGGPGTQYF.

In this sample, this clone turned up a few times. The chain is built from TRBV30 and TRBJ1-2; D ambiguous. The germline V and J ends were trimmed by 0 bases and 7 bases, with 12 bases remaining between them. Germline V gene sequence: CDR1 GTSNPN, CDR2 SVGIG (reference sequence). The CDR3 runs 13 residues. The CDR3 region is CAWSVRQESGYTF. CDR3 in DNA: TGTGCCTGGAGTGTACGGCAGGAAAGTGGCTACACCTTC.

The rearrangement uses TRBV11-2 and TRBJ1-1; no definite D call. The germline CDR1 and CDR2 sequences are SGHAT and FQNNGV. The CDR3 contains 14 residues. V was pared by 1 base and J by 5 bases, with 11 bases between. Here the CDR3 DNA reads TGTGCCAGCAGCTTAGGAGTGGCCTTAACTGAAGCTTTCTTT. It yields the protein CASSLGVALTEAFF.

V usage is TRBV9 and J usage is TRBJ2-1; 11 nucleotides line up with TRBD2. This CDR3 has 15 amino acids. The germline V gene has CDR1 SGDLS and CDR2 YYNGEE. Trimming at V came to 3 bases and at J to 9 bases, leaving 8 bases not matched to a gene. CDR3 coding DNA: TGTGCCAGCAGCGGGGGACTAGCGGCATGGGGTGAGCAGTTCTTC. Protein sequence: CASSGGLAAWGEQFF.

V is TRBV2 and J is TRBJ1-2, with D hard to call. Germline-derived CDR1 and CDR2 are SNHLY and FYNNEI. The CDR3 has 13 amino acids. Trimming took 6 bases from V and 0 from J, leaving 8 bases between them. The CDR3 here is CASSRSTNYGYTF. The CDR3 DNA reads as TGTGCCAGCAGCAGGAGTACTAACTATGGCTACACCTTC.

This clone appeared a few times. The rearrangement joins TRBV4-1 to TRBJ2-7; the D call may be TRBD1 or TRBD2 (5 bases each). CDR1 and CDR2 from the germline V gene are MGHRA and YSYEKL. This CDR3 is built from 15 residues. Trimming left V 1 base short and J 2 bases short, with 12 bases between. The chain's CDR3 is CASSQARDLTYEQYF. The CDR3 DNA sequence: TGCGCCAGCAGCCAAGCCCGGGACCTTACCTACGAGCAGTACTTC.

This clone was picked up one time. The chain recombines TRBV30 with TRBJ1-5; D call uncertain. The CDR3 is 13 residues long. The germline V and J ends were trimmed by 2 bases and 4 bases, with 9 bases remaining between them. Germline V gives CDR1 GTSNPN, CDR2 SVGIG (reference sequence). The CDR3, as DNA: TGTGCCTGGAGTTTTGAGAAAAATCAGCCCCAGCATTTT. This translates into CAWSFEKNQPQHF.

This clone was detected a few times. The chain combines TRBV5-1 with TRBJ2-1; D gene uncertain. The CDR3 is 15 amino acids. CDR1 SGHRS and CDR2 YFSETQ come from the germline V gene. The V and J ends lost 0 bases and 6 bases respectively, with 13 bases between them. CDR3 loop: CASSLVERALNEQFF. CDR3 DNA: TGCGCCAGCAGCTTGGTAGAGCGAGCCCTCAATGAGCAGTTCTTC.

The CDR3 DNA reads TGCGCCAGCATCCTCGAGGGACCGAGCTCCTACAATGAGCAGTTCTTC. It encodes CASILEGPSSYNEQFF. This sequence joins TRBV5-1 and TRBJ2-1, with D tentatively TRBD1 or TRBD2 (5 bases each). The V end was cut by 6 bases, the J end by 0 bases, with 16 bases between. CDR1 and CDR2 from the germline V gene are SGHRS and YFSETQ. This CDR3 has 16 residues.

The chain uses TRBV2 and TRBJ2-3; TRBD2 is a possible D gene (5 bases). The V end lost 6 bases, the J end lost 3 bases, and 7 bases lay between the germline ends. The CDR3 totals 12 residues. Germline CDR1 is SNHLY and CDR2 is FYNNEI. The CDR3 DNA reads TGTGCCAGCAGAGACTATACAGATACGCAGTATTTT. Its translation: CASRDYTDTQYF.

The chain is built from TRBV9 and TRBJ2-1, with D perhaps matching TRBD2 (6 bases). Per germline, CDR1 SGDLS and CDR2 YYNGEE. There are 16 residues in the CDR3. Trimming removed 2 bases at V and 0 bases at J, with 12 bases between. The CDR3 DNA is TGTGCCAGCAGCGTTTCTAGCGTCCGCTCCTACAATGAGCAGTTCTTC. Its protein is CASSVSSVRSYNEQFF.

The J gene is TRBJ1-1, the V gene TRBV7-2; perhaps TRBD1 as D (6 bases). The CDR3 loop spans 15 amino acids. V was shortened by 0 bases and J by 6 bases, with 14 bases between the two germline ends. Germline V gene data show CDR1 as SGHTA and CDR2 as FQGNSA. The chain's CDR3 is CASSLAQGKGAEAFF. CDR3 DNA sequence: TGTGCCAGCAGCTTAGCTCAGGGGAAGGGGGCTGAAGCTTTCTTT.

This clone appeared once. The rearrangement links TRBV30 to TRBJ2-5; D is perhaps TRBD2 (5 bases). The V gene's germline CDR1 is GTSNPN and CDR2 SVGIG (reference sequence). This CDR3 region has 13 residues. Trimming took off 7 bases at V and 4 bases at J, with 16 bases between the two ends. The CDR3 region is CASTRAGVETQYF. The CDR3 bases are TGTGCCTCGACGAGGGCAGGAGTAGAGACCCAGTACTTC.

The rearrangement joins TRBV5-1 to TRBJ1-6; a weak D match, TRBD1 (6 bases). V lost 5 bases and J lost 4, with 13 bases in between. Germline V lookup: CDR1 SGHRS, CDR2 YFSETQ. The CDR3 extends over 15 amino acids. The CDR3 coding sequence is TGCGCCAGCAGATCTGACAGGTTTTATAATTCACCCCTCCACTTT. Its translation is CASRSDRFYNSPLHF.